These T cell receptor beta chains were read from a single sample in a study of cytomegalovirus exposure and HLA in healthy donors. Some clones are missing from TCRdb's copy, which holds only in-frame ones; the method was immunoSEQ multiplex PCR. The sample lists 130,000 to 150,000 clones; about 73% were seen once. The specimen sequenced was PBMCs. All receptors come from a man in his forties in good health and CMV-seropositive. Both conserved end residues are part of each CDR3. The D gene is left open where the match is weak. Expanded clones get a size class; other rows say once, few or many, or leave the size out.

length: 12; V: TRBV4-1; J: TRBJ1-3; size: .; D: .; CDR3: CASGTGGNTIYF; DNA: TGCGCCAGTGGAACAGGTGGAAACACCATATATTTT
length: 15; V: TRBV5-6; J: TRBJ1-1; size: few; D: .; CDR3: CASSLGGPMSTEAFF; DNA: TGTGCCAGCAGCTTGGGCGGCCCAATGAGCACTGAAGCTTTCTTT
length: 14; V: TRBV6-6; J: TRBJ2-7; size: .; D: TRBD1; CDR3: CASRGQASSYEQYF; DNA: TGTGCCAGCAGGGGACAGGCGAGCTCCTACGAGCAGTACTTC
length: 17; V: TRBV27; J: TRBJ2-7; size: .; D: .; CDR3: CASSFFGSAPLPYEQYF; DNA: TGTGCCAGCAGTTTCTTCGGAAGCGCCCCTCTCCCCTACGAGCAGTACTTC
length: 15; V: TRBV13; J: TRBJ2-2; size: .; D: TRBD1; CDR3: CASSPDRGHTGELFF; DNA: TGTGCCAGCAGCCCGGACAGGGGACACACCGGGGAGCTGTTTTTT
length: 13; V: TRBV10-3; J: TRBJ2-7; size: .; D: TRBD2; CDR3: CAITPTSGGGQYF; DNA: TGTGCCATCACCCCGACTAGCGGGGGGGGGCAGTACTTC
length: 14; V: TRBV6-5; J: TRBJ2-1; size: .; D: .; CDR3: CASSYSRTGFEQFF; DNA: TGTGCCAGCAGTTACTCGAGGACGGGGTTTGAGCAGTTCTTC
length: 14; V: TRBV7-8; J: TRBJ1-2; size: .; D: .; CDR3: CASSLGGEGYGYTF; DNA: TGTGCCAGCAGCTTAGGAGGGGAGGGGTATGGCTACACCTTC
length: 14; V: TRBV6-6; J: TRBJ1-2; size: .; D: .; CDR3: CASSYSSSGNGYTF; DNA: TGTGCCAGCAGTTACTCGTCCTCCGGGAATGGCTACACCTTC
length: 18; V: TRBV4-3; J: TRBJ2-2; size: .; D: TRBD2; CDR3: CASSQELAGGPLSGELFF; DNA: TGCGCCAGCAGCCAAGAATTAGCGGGAGGCCCCCTAAGCGGGGAGCTGTTTTTT
length: 15; V: TRBV5-4; J: TRBJ1-2; size: .; D: .; CDR3: CASSFVDAGNYGYTF; DNA: TGTGCCAGCAGCTTCGTCGATGCGGGAAACTATGGCTACACCTTC
length: 15; V: TRBV11-3; J: TRBJ2-1; size: .; D: .; CDR3: CASSAGRGDYNEQFF; DNA: TGTGCCAGCAGCGCGGGGAGGGGGGATTACAATGAGCAGTTCTTC
length: 14; V: TRBV29-1; J: TRBJ2-5; size: few; D: TRBD2; CDR3: CSVGRGGGVETQYF; DNA: TGCAGCGTCGGGAGGGGGGGCGGGGTGGAGACCCAGTACTTC
length: 12; V: TRBV7-9; J: TRBJ1-1; size: once; D: .; CDR3: CASSLEVGQAFF; DNA: TGTGCCAGCAGCTTAGAGGTGGGCCAAGCTTTCTTT
length: 18; V: TRBV5-4; J: TRBJ2-7; size: few; D: TRBD2; CDR3: CASSPPPKGGPTSYEQYF; DNA: TGTGCCAGCAGCCCACCACCAAAGGGAGGGCCTACCTCCTACGAGCAGTACTTC
length: 12; V: TRBV28; J: TRBJ2-7; size: .; D: .; CDR3: CASRTSTYEQYF; DNA: TGTGCCAGCCGGACTTCCACCTACGAGCAGTACTTC
length: 17; V: TRBV7-9; J: TRBJ1-5; size: few; D: .; CDR3: CASSLDTWGGANQPQHF; DNA: TGTGCCAGCAGCTTAGATACGTGGGGAGGGGCAAATCAGCCCCAGCATTTT
length: 15; V: TRBV9; J: TRBJ2-5; size: once; D: TRBD2; CDR3: CASSDRDADREAQYF; DNA: TGTGCCAGCAGCGACCGGGACGCCGACCGGGAGGCCCAGTACTTC
length: 14; V: TRBV11-2; J: TRBJ1-5; size: .; D: .; CDR3: CASSFGDTNQPQHF; DNA: TGTGCCAGCAGTTTCGGGGACACAAATCAGCCCCAGCATTTT
length: 13; V: TRBV7-8; J: TRBJ2-5; size: .; D: TRBD2; CDR3: CASGREGEETQYF; DNA: TGTGCCAGCGGCCGGGAGGGCGAAGAGACCCAGTACTTC
length: 15; V: TRBV15; J: TRBJ2-2; size: .; D: .; CDR3: CATSRSRDYTGELFF; DNA: TGTGCCACCAGCAGATCCCGGGATTACACCGGGGAGCTGTTTTTT
length: 13; V: TRBV7-2; J: TRBJ2-1; size: .; D: .; CDR3: CASSLVQYNEQFF; DNA: TGTGCCAGCAGCTTAGTACAATACAATGAGCAGTTCTTC
length: 17; V: TRBV6-1; J: TRBJ2-4; size: .; D: TRBD1; CDR3: CASSDRPPGQGTNIQYF; DNA: TGTGCCAGCAGTGACCGTCCGCCGGGACAGGGGACCAACATTCAGTACTTC
length: 15; V: TRBV13; J: TRBJ2-1; size: few; D: .; CDR3: CASSPRVLNDNEQFF; DNA: TGTGCCAGCAGCCCCAGGGTGCTGAACGACAATGAGCAGTTCTTC
length: 14; V: TRBV7-7; J: TRBJ2-2; size: .; D: .; CDR3: CASSSTGVTGELFF; DNA: TGTGCCAGCAGCTCGACCGGGGTAACCGGGGAGCTGTTTTTT
length: 15; V: TRBV4-3; J: TRBJ1-2; size: .; D: .; CDR3: CASSQDGAASNGYTF; DNA: TGCGCCAGCAGCCAAGATGGGGCAGCCTCTAATGGCTACACCTTC
length: 15; V: TRBV7-8; J: TRBJ1-1; size: .; D: .; CDR3: CASTPGSGTPTEAFF; DNA: TGTGCCAGCACGCCCGGAAGCGGGACACCGACTGAAGCTTTCTTT
length: 14; V: TRBV6-1; J: TRBJ2-4; size: .; D: TRBD2; CDR3: CASSEASGRGRGYF; DNA: TGTGCCAGCAGTGAAGCTAGCGGGAGGGGGAGGGGGTACTTC
length: 17; V: TRBV7-2; J: TRBJ2-7; size: once; D: TRBD2; CDR3: CASSLRTSGGTSYEQYF; DNA: TGTGCCAGCAGCTTACGGACTAGCGGGGGAACTTCCTACGAGCAGTACTTC
length: 15; V: TRBV5-1; J: TRBJ2-1; size: .; D: TRBD2; CDR3: CASSPLAGGAYEQFF; DNA: TGCGCCAGCAGCCCGCTAGCGGGAGGGGCCTATGAGCAGTTCTTC
length: 12; V: TRBV28; J: TRBJ2-7; size: .; D: TRBD1; CDR3: CASSQTGVEQYF; DNA: TGTGCCAGCAGCCAAACAGGGGTAGAGCAGTACTTC
length: 13; V: TRBV5-6; J: TRBJ1-1; size: many; D: .; CDR3: CASSFSGKAEAFF; DNA: TGTGCCAGCAGCTTTAGCGGCAAGGCTGAAGCTTTCTTT
length: 13; V: TRBV5-4; J: TRBJ1-1; size: few; D: .; CDR3: CASSFQGGTEAFF; DNA: TGTGCCAGCAGCTTCCAGGGAGGGACTGAAGCTTTCTTT
length: 13; V: TRBV27; J: TRBJ1-1; size: .; D: .; CDR3: CASSLSVRTEAFF; DNA: TGTGCCAGCAGTTTATCGGTCAGAACTGAAGCTTTCTTT
length: 13; V: TRBV5-1; J: TRBJ2-1; size: .; D: .; CDR3: CASSRTGHNEQFF; DNA: TGCGCCAGCAGCAGAACAGGTCACAATGAGCAGTTCTTC
length: 16; V: TRBV28; J: TRBJ1-6; size: few; D: TRBD1; CDR3: CASSLIFGQGGAPLHF; DNA: TGTGCCAGCAGTTTGATATTCGGACAGGGTGGAGCACCCCTCCACTTT
length: 13; V: TRBV7-9; J: TRBJ2-3; size: .; D: TRBD1; CDR3: CASSVPGTATQYF; DNA: TGTGCCAGCAGCGTACCCGGGACAGCTACGCAGTATTTT
length: 15; V: TRBV19; J: TRBJ1-5; size: .; D: TRBD1; CDR3: CASTDGQGAYQPQHF; DNA: TGTGCCAGTACCGATGGACAGGGGGCTTATCAGCCCCAGCATTTT
length: 19; V: TRBV7-7; J: TRBJ1-2; size: .; D: TRBD1; CDR3: CASSPRGGGQGQSNYGYTF; DNA: TGTGCCAGCAGTCCGAGGGGTGGGGGACAGGGGCAGAGTAACTATGGCTACACCTTC
length: 14; V: TRBV5-1; J: TRBJ1-1; size: .; D: .; CDR3: CASSFGPGTTEAFF; DNA: TGCGCCAGCAGCTTCGGACCGGGAACGACTGAAGCTTTCTTT
length: 15; V: TRBV30; J: TRBJ1-4; size: .; D: .; CDR3: CAWSVQSGLNEKLFF; DNA: TGTGCCTGGAGTGTACAAAGCGGGCTTAATGAAAAACTGTTTTTT
length: 15; V: TRBV13; J: TRBJ1-1; size: few; D: .; CDR3: CASSLGGPSYPGAFF; DNA: TGTGCCAGCAGCTTAGGGGGGCCCTCCTACCCTGGGGCTTTCTTT
length: 15; V: TRBV7-3; J: TRBJ2-3; size: .; D: .; CDR3: CASSLGQMGIGTQYF; DNA: TGTGCCAGCAGCTTAGGACAGATGGGGATTGGTACGCAGTATTTT
length: 16; V: TRBV9; J: TRBJ2-1; size: few; D: .; CDR3: CASSPSTGSSYNEQFF; DNA: TGTGCCAGCAGCCCGAGCACAGGGAGCTCCTACAATGAGCAGTTCTTC
length: 14; V: TRBV5-6; J: TRBJ2-3; size: .; D: .; CDR3: CASSFRAGTDTQYF; DNA: TGTGCCAGCAGCTTCAGGGCGGGCACAGATACGCAGTATTTT
length: 13; V: TRBV29-1; J: TRBJ2-1; size: once; D: TRBD2; CDR3: CSVASGGYNEQFF; DNA: TGCAGCGTTGCTAGCGGGGGGTACAATGAGCAGTTCTTC
length: 11; V: TRBV2; J: TRBJ1-1; size: .; D: .; CDR3: CASGQGREAFF; DNA: TGTGCCAGCGGACAAGGCAGAGAAGCTTTCTTT
length: 15; V: TRBV5-1; J: TRBJ1-1; size: .; D: .; CDR3: CASSLGASQHTEAFF; DNA: TGCGCCAGCAGCTTGGGGGCCAGCCAGCACACTGAAGCTTTCTTT